In this sample, the clone carrying this TCR beta chain turned up many times. Individual cDNA molecules were tagged with unique molecular identifiers. Using its own MiXCR run on the 5' RACE reads, TCRdb lists one record per CDR3 protein. The table shows some 67,000 distinct CDR3 sequences, with around 15% occurring only once. The data derive from a study of early T cells in non-severe SARS-CoV-2 infection. The receptor was isolated from an adult who was a healthcare worker with PCR-confirmed SARS-CoV-2 infection or an uninfected control (not recorded which). The sequencing input was whole blood.

CDR3 loop: CASDTRGLSPLHF. For the CDR3, the DNA is TGTGCCAGCGATACCAGGGGGCTTTCACCCCTCCACTTT. J is TRBJ1-6 and V is TRBV28, with 8 bases lining up with TRBD1. Germline CDR1 and CDR2: MDHEN and SYDVKM. Losses at the gene ends were 8 bases for V and 9 bases for J; bases not matched to a gene: 6. The CDR3 loop spans 13 amino acids.